This T cell receptor (beta chain) was sequenced in a study of cytomegalovirus exposure and HLA in healthy donors. Whole-study findings and limits: Specificity of a few CMV-associated chains for CMV antigens was verified in vitro. Reports indicated that the classifier achieved high specificity and sensitivity in diagnosing cytomegalovirus status.

The ends lost 5 bases at V and 9 bases at J; junction bases unmatched: 4. Germline values: CDR1 SNHLY, CDR2 FYNNEI. The CDR3 loop spans 13 amino acids. Here immunoSEQ multiplex PCR was the method, and the copy in TCRdb shows in-frame clones only, minus some. The sample consists of some 200,000 clones, around nine tenths of them appearing once. Details on this clone: The antigen remains undetermined.

The sequencing sample was made of PBMCs. This TCR came from a man aged 25 to 40 in good health and CMV-seropositive. V gene TRBV2 combines with J gene TRBJ2-2; 9 bases match TRBD1. This CDR3 reads CASSLDRGRELFF. The CDR3 DNA sequence: TGTGCCAGCAGTCTGGACAGGGGTAGGGAGCTGTTTTTT.